Below are 30 T cell receptor beta chains sequenced from a single sample in a study of blood T cell repertoires in COVID-19. Produced via immunoSEQ multiplex PCR; TCRdb's table is partial and in-frame only. The top ten clones hold around 1.9% of a sample with hundreds of thousands of clones, around 80% of them seen once. The sample taken for sequencing was peripheral blood. The receptors here all came from a woman aged 80 or over with acute or convalescent COVID-19.

For this clone: The identical CDR3 is also encoded by other nucleotide sequences in the sample. The rearrangement uses TRBV7-3 and TRBJ2-3; a weak D match, TRBD1 (6 bases). Germline assignment: CDR1 SGHTA and CDR2 FQGTGA. This CDR3 comprises 15 residues. Trimming took off 2 bases at V and 1 base at J, with 10 bases between the two ends. DNA for the CDR3: TGTGCCAGCAGCTTATCAGGGGTTGGCACAGATACGCAGTATTTT. Its translation is CASSLSGVGTDTQYF.

The rearrangement uses TRBV25-1 and TRBJ1-6; 7 nucleotides agree with TRBD1. The CDR3 length is 13 residues. Trimming took 7 bases from V and 6 from J; bases not matched to a gene: 3. Germline V gene data show CDR1 as MGHDK and CDR2 as SYGVNS. The chain's CDR3 is CASKGQINSPLHF. CDR3 DNA sequence: TGTGCCAGCAAGGGACAGATTAATTCACCCCTCCACTTT.

This rearrangement joins TRBV5-1 to TRBJ2-3; the D is unclear. The CDR3 consists of 14 residues. The V gene lost 0 bases and the J gene lost 4 bases, with 9 bases spanning the gap. Looked up from germline, CDR1 is SGHRS and CDR2 is YFSETQ. As DNA, the CDR3 is TGCGCCAGCAGCTTGGCCGGGTCCGCAGATACGCAGTATTTT. This gives the protein CASSLAGSADTQYF.

The V gene is TRBV2, the J gene TRBJ2-5, with 10 nucleotides matching TRBD2. The CDR3 length is 13 residues. The V gene's germline CDR1 is SNHLY and CDR2 FYNNEI. V dropped 9 bases and J dropped 4; count of bases not matched to a gene: 5. This chain's CDR3 is CASSLAGVETQYF. CDR3 DNA sequence: TGTGCCAGTAGTCTAGCGGGGGTAGAGACCCAGTACTTC.

This clone appeared a single time. This sequence joins TRBV20-1 and TRBJ2-5; D is uncertain. The germline CDR1 and CDR2 sequences are DFQATT and SNEGSKA (reference sequence). V lost 7 bases and J 3 bases, leaving 9 bases between the germline ends. The CDR3 runs to 11 residues. This CDR3 is CSVSEKETQYF. The CDR3 DNA reads as TGCAGTGTGTCAGAAAAAGAGACCCAGTACTTC.

The genes are TRBV7-3 and TRBJ2-2; D remains unclear. Germline values: CDR1 SGHTA, CDR2 FQGTGA. This CDR3 spans 13 amino acids. Trimming took 2 bases from V and 5 from J, leaving 6 bases between them. The CDR3 coding sequence is TGTGCCAGCAGCTTATCAAAAACCGGGGAGCTGTTTTTT. Protein product: CASSLSKTGELFF.

Note on this clone: The germline gene is not matched at one end of the junction; a read error may be the cause. The chain couples TRBV2 to TRBJ1-4, with D perhaps matching TRBD1 (6 bases). The CDR3 contains 15 residues. Germline V gene lookup returns CDR1 SNHLY and CDR2 FYNNEI. This chain's CDR3 is CASREGAGDVEKLFF. Written as DNA, the CDR3 is TGTGCCAGCAGAGAAGGTGCAGGGGATGTTGAAAAACTGTTTTTT.

The rearrangement links TRBV5-4 to TRBJ1-1; TRBD1 aligns across 7 bases. The CDR3 consists of 14 residues. V gave up 5 bases and J gave up 1 base; unmatched junction bases: 5. Germline CDR1 is SGHNT and CDR2 is YYREEE (reference sequence). CDR3: CASSQGETNTEAFF. The CDR3 DNA follows: TGTGCCAGCAGTCAGGGGGAGACGAACACTGAAGCTTTCTTT.

This sequence joins TRBV5-4 and TRBJ1-2, with 9 bases identical to TRBD1. This CDR3 contains 17 residues. Germline V lookup: CDR1 SGHNT, CDR2 YYREEE (reference sequence). V dropped 0 bases and J dropped 2; count of bases not matched to a gene: 8. In DNA, the CDR3 is TGTGCCAGCAGCTTGGCGACTAGACAGGGGGGGAACTATGGCTACACCTTC. Translation gives CASSLATRQGGNYGYTF. The full variable domain, its missing parts supplied by reference TRBV5-4 and TRBJ1-2, is ETGVTQSPTHLIKTRGQQVTLRCSSQSGHNTVSWYQQALGQGPQFIFQYYREEENGRGNFPPRFSGLQFPNYSSELNVNALELDDSALYLCASSLATRQGGNYGYTFGSGTRLTVV.

V is TRBV18 and J is TRBJ2-1; D ambiguous. The CDR3 has 16 residues. The germline V gene has CDR1 KGHSH and CDR2 LQKENI. The germline V and J ends were trimmed by 3 bases and 3 bases, with 15 bases remaining between them. In DNA, the CDR3 is TGTGCCAGCTCACCTCTTTCGCCAAGCGTCTACAATGAGCAGTTCTTC. It translates to CASSPLSPSVYNEQFF.

The gene calls are TRBV7-9 and TRBJ1-3; TRBD1 matches at 7 bases. Looked up from germline, CDR1 is SEHNR and CDR2 is FQNEAQ (reference sequence). This CDR3 region has 17 residues. V gave up 2 bases and J gave up 1 base; unmatched junction bases: 8. The CDR3 is CASSLTGQRSSGNTIYF. Here the CDR3 DNA reads TGTGCCAGCAGCTTAACGGGACAGCGCTCGTCTGGAAACACCATATATTTT.

The chain couples TRBV6-4 to TRBJ2-3; TRBD2 matches at 7 bases. The CDR3 extends over 15 amino acids. V was clipped by 4 bases and J by 1 base; unmatched bases: 5. Germline lookup yields CDR1 MRHNA and CDR2 SNTAGT. The CDR3 region has the DNA TGTGCCAGCAGTGGGGTAGCGGGTGGCACAGATACGCAGTATTTT. Translation gives CASSGVAGGTDTQYF.

The genes are TRBV15 and TRBJ2-3; weak D call: TRBD2 (5 bases). V gave up 2 bases and J gave up 0 bases, with 9 bases separating them. This CDR3 region has 15 residues. Germline loops: CDR1 LNHNV, CDR2 YYDKDF (reference sequence). The CDR3 here is CATSRQRFSTDTQYF. CDR3 bases: TGTGCCACCAGCAGACAGCGGTTTAGCACAGATACGCAGTATTTT.

V is TRBV5-1 and J is TRBJ2-1, with TRBD2 matching 10 bases. The CDR3 is 14 residues long. V lost 4 bases, J lost 10 bases, and 8 bases stayed unmatched. Per germline, CDR1 SGHRS and CDR2 YFSETQ. CDR3 coding DNA: TGCGCCAGCAGCCCAGCGGGGGGGATAAGAGAGCAGTTCTTC. Translation: CASSPAGGIREQFF.

The chain joins TRBV4-1 to TRBJ2-7; D gene ambiguous. The germline V and J ends were trimmed by 1 base and 2 bases, with 15 bases remaining between them. In germline, CDR1 is MGHRA, CDR2 YSYEKL. The CDR3 consists of 16 residues. As DNA, the CDR3 is TGCGCCAGCAGCCAAGGGGCAGACACCCACACCTACGAGCAGTACTTC. It specifies CASSQGADTHTYEQYF.

This sequence joins TRBV7-3 and TRBJ2-1; 8 nucleotides match TRBD1. The CDR3 runs 17 residues. The J segment lost 4 bases and the V segment lost 3 bases, leaving 11 bases of the junction unmatched. Per the germline V gene, CDR1 is SGHTA and CDR2 is FQGTGA. As DNA, the CDR3 is TGTGCCAGCAGCTTCGCAGGGGGCGGTACCTCTTACAATGAGCAGTTCTTC. Translated: CASSFAGGGTSYNEQFF. The complete variable domain, with remaining parts taken from reference TRBV7-3 and TRBJ2-1, reads GAGVSQTPSNKVTEKGKYVELRCDPISGHTALYWYRQSLGQGPEFLIYFQGTGAADDSGLPNDRFFAVRPEGSVSTLKIQRTERGDSAVYLCASSFAGGGTSYNEQFFGPGTRLTVL.

The chain employs TRBV18 and TRBJ1-3; 7 positions agree with TRBD1. Germline V gene lookup returns CDR1 KGHSH and CDR2 LQKENI. The CDR3 spans 21 residues. Losses at the gene ends were 3 bases for V and 0 bases for J; bases not matched to a gene: 20. Here the CDR3 DNA reads TGTGCCAGCTCACCCCTAGACCGGGACAGAGGGATTAACCTCTCTGGAAACACCATATATTTT. Its translation is CASSPLDRDRGINLSGNTIYF.

The rearrangement uses TRBV20-1 and TRBJ2-1, with no clear D. Germline CDR1 is DFQATT and CDR2 is SNEGSKA (reference sequence). The CDR3 covers 12 residues. V lost 3 bases and J 8 bases, leaving 11 bases between the germline ends. CDR3 coding DNA: TGCAGTGCTAGTGGCACTTTCGATGAGCAGTTCTTC. It translates to CSASGTFDEQFF.

The chain links TRBV27 to TRBJ2-1; 8 bases are a match to TRBD1. CDR3 length: 15 amino acids. V gave up 5 bases and J gave up 6 bases; unmatched junction bases: 9. CDR1 is MNHEY and CDR2 is SMNVEV in the germline V gene (reference sequence). CDR3 sequence reads: CASSPPDRDFNEQFF. The CDR3 DNA follows: TGTGCCAGCAGTCCCCCGGACAGGGATTTCAATGAGCAGTTCTTC.

The chain is built from TRBV6-5 and TRBJ2-5, with a possible D match to TRBD1 (6 bases). There are 12 residues in the CDR3. The V end was cut by 8 bases, the J end by 10 bases, with 17 bases between. Per germline, CDR1 MNHEY and CDR2 SVGAGI. CDR3 sequence (DNA): TGTGCCAGCCGAGGGGGAGTATTTGACCAGTACTTC. This codes for CASRGGVFDQYF.

The V gene is TRBV7-2, the J gene TRBJ2-5; no clear D gene. This CDR3 is 15 amino acids long. The V end lost 5 bases, the J end lost 5 bases, and 18 bases lay between the germline ends. Per germline, CDR1 SGHTA and CDR2 FQGNSA. CDR3 sequence: CASSTVPVEQETQYF. The CDR3 bases are TGTGCCAGCAGCACGGTCCCTGTGGAACAGGAGACCCAGTACTTC.

V gene TRBV21-1 combines with J gene TRBJ1-3; TRBD1 is taken as the D call from the table, unchecked against the DNA. TRBV21-1 is described as a pseudogene. This CDR3 spans 15 amino acids. CDR3 loop: CASKGVTGPGNTIYF. In DNA, the CDR3 is TGTGCCAGCAAAGGCGTGACAGGGCCTGGAAACACCATATATTTT.

This chain connects TRBV19 to TRBJ2-1; weak D call: TRBD2 (7 bases). The V end was cut by 3 bases, the J end by 4 bases, with 19 bases between. This CDR3 has 17 amino acids. Looked up from germline, CDR1 is LNHDA and CDR2 is SQIVND (reference sequence). The CDR3 nucleotides are TGTGCCAGTAGTATTTACCGAGGGGGGGTAGGGTACAATGAGCAGTTCTTC. The encoded protein is CASSIYRGGVGYNEQFF. The full variable domain, with the rest looked up from reference TRBV19 and TRBJ2-1, is DGGITQSPKYLFRKEGQNVTLSCEQNLNHDAMYWYRQDPGQGLRLIYYSQIVNDFQKGDIAEGYSVSREKKESFPLTVTSAQKNPTAFYLCASSIYRGGVGYNEQFFGPGTRLTVL.

The chain recombines TRBV19 with TRBJ1-2; possibly TRBD1 for D (6 bases). Germline-derived CDR1 and CDR2 are LNHDA and SQIVND (reference sequence). There are 13 residues in the CDR3. V was cut by 7 bases and J by 5 bases, with 14 bases left in between. This CDR3 is CASTRYREYGYTF. CDR3 nucleotide sequence: TGTGCCAGTACCCGGTACAGGGAGTATGGCTACACCTTC.

This clone turned up a few times. The J gene is TRBJ2-4, the V gene TRBV6-2 or TRBV6-3; tentative D call: TRBD1 (6 bases). V lost 2 bases to trimming and J lost 3 bases, with 8 bases between them. CDR3 length equals 14 residues. Germline values: CDR1 MNHEY, CDR2 SVGEGT. The CDR3 loop reads CASSYRRGKNIQYF. The DNA for the CDR3 is TGTGCCAGCAGTTACCGCAGGGGCAAAAACATTCAGTACTTC.

The V call is TRBV4-2, the J call TRBJ2-3; 8 bases map to TRBD2. The CDR3 consists of 15 residues. Per germline, CDR1 LGHNA and CDR2 YNFKEQ. After removal of 0 bases from V and 4 bases from J, the junction contained 3 bases not matched to a gene. CDR3 amino acids: CASSQDIGGADTQYF. The CDR3 nucleotides are TGTGCCAGCAGCCAAGATATCGGGGGGGCAGATACGCAGTATTTT.

The V gene is TRBV5-4, the J gene TRBJ2-2, with TRBD2 identical over 7 bases. V shed 0 bases, J shed 8 bases, and the junction held 7 bases outside the gene matches. Germline V gives CDR1 SGHNT, CDR2 YYREEE (reference sequence). CDR3 length: 15 amino acids. CDR3 in amino acids: CASSLGAGVTGELFF. The DNA for the CDR3 is TGTGCCAGCAGCTTGGGGGCGGGAGTAACTGGGGAGCTGTTTTTT.

This clone was found a few times. This chain links TRBV10-3 with TRBJ2-1; D is perhaps TRBD1 (6 bases). The CDR3 extends over 15 amino acids. Trimming cost V 3 bases and J 4 bases, with 13 bases left between them. The germline V gene encodes CDR1 ENHRY and CDR2 SYGVKD. Here the CDR3 reads CAISEIGRGYNEQFF. The CDR3 bases are TGTGCCATCAGTGAAATCGGCAGGGGATACAATGAGCAGTTCTTC.

This clone was seen only a few times. The chain is built from TRBV5-4 and TRBJ2-5; D not resolved. The CDR3 runs to 13 residues. The V gene lost 4 bases and the J gene lost 2 bases, with 9 bases spanning the gap. Germline-derived CDR1 and CDR2 are SGHNT and YYREEE (reference sequence). The CDR3, as DNA: TGTGCCAGCAGCGCGACATCACAAGAGACCCAGTACTTC. It yields the protein CASSATSQETQYF.

The J gene is TRBJ2-2, the V gene TRBV7-2; D is possibly TRBD2 (5 bases). The CDR3 runs 14 residues. CDR1 SGHTA and CDR2 FQGNSA come from the germline V gene. Trimming took 3 bases from V and 5 from J, leaving 10 bases between them. CDR3 region: CASSFIGETGELFF. Written as DNA, the CDR3 is TGTGCCAGCAGCTTTATCGGGGAAACCGGGGAGCTGTTTTTT.